Here is one TCR beta chain with its context. Per the authors' pipeline: The assay estimated nucleated cells by amplifying reference gene primers. Clones were sequenced by immunoSEQ multiplex PCR, and TCRdb holds only the in-frame ones, with some missing. Clonal size and the V and J genes are those of that table, whereas D and trimming came from the DNA. The sample carries 300,000 to 450,000 clones, more than 75% recorded once. This record belongs to a study of blood T cell repertoires in COVID-19. Participants, about 18 to 95 years old, spanned around 25 US areas. The study assigned cohorts using participant-reported clinical history. What the recovered Cohort 3 donors had was two negative PCRs, clearance, or symptom resolution. The germline V gene encodes CDR1 MGHDK and CDR2 SYGVNS. Unmatched junction bases numbered 9, after V lost 6 bases and J lost 8 bases. The CDR3 is 14 amino acids.

The J gene is TRBJ1-2, the V gene TRBV25-1; TRBD1 agrees at 10 bases. The TCR was taken from a woman aged 25 to 39 who had recovered from COVID-19. The specimen sequenced was PBMCs or T cells enriched from blood (not recorded which). CDR3 residues: CASREDRGGYGYTF. CDR3 coding DNA: TGTGCCAGCAGAGAGGACAGGGGGGGTTACGGCTACACCTTC.